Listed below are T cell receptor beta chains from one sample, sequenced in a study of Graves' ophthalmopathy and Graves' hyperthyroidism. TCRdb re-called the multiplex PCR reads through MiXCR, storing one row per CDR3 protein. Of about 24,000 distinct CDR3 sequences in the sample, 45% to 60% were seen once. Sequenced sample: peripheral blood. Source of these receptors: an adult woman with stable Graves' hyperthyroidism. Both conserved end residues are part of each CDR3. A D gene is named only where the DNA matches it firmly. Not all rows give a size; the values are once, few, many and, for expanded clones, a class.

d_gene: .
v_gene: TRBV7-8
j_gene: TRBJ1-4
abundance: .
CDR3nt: TGTGCCAGCAGCTTAGATAACAGGGTTGCAACTAATGAAAAACTGTTTTTT
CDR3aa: CASSLDNRVATNEKLFF

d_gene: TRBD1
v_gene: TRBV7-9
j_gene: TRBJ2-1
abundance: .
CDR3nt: TGTGCCAGCAGCATAAGCTCCCGGGACAGCCGCTACAATGAGCAGTTCTTC
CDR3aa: CASSISSRDSRYNEQFF

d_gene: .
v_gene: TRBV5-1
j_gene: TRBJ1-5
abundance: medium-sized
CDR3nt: TGCGCCAGCAGCGTAGAGGGGGTCGATCAGCCCCAGCATTTT
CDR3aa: CASSVEGVDQPQHF

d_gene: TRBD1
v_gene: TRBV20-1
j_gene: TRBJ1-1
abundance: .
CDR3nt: TGCAGTGCTAGGCACAGGGGCGAAGCTTTCTTT
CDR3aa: CSARHRGEAFF

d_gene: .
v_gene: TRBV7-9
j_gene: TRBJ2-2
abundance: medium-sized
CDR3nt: TGTGCCAACCATGGAGGAGGGGTGAACACCGGGGAGCTGTTTTTT
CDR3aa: CANHGGGVNTGELFF

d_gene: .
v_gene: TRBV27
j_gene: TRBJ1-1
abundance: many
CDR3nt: TGTGCCAGCAGTACACTGCCGGGACTGGCGTTGAACACTGAAGCTTTCTTT
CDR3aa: CASSTLPGLALNTEAFF

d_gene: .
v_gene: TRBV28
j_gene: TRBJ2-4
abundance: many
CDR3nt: TGTGCCAGCAGTTTTAGCACAGGGAGGTACATTCAGTACTTC
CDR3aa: CASSFSTGRYIQYF

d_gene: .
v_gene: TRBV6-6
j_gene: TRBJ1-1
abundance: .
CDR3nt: TGTGCCAGCAAACAATTAGGGGGATGGGACGGTCACACTGAAGCTTTCTTT
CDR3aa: CASKQLGGWDGHTEAFF

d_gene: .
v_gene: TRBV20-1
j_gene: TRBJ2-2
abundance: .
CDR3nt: TGCAGTGCTAGAGGGAGGGCCCGTGACACCGGGGAGCTGTTTTTT
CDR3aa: CSARGRARDTGELFF

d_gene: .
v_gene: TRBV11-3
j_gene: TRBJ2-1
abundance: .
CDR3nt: TGTGCCAGCAGCTTAGAGTACAATAATGAGCAGTTCTTC
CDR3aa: CASSLEYNNEQFF

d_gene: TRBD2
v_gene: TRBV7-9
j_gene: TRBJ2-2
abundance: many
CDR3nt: TGTGCCAGCAGCTTAGGGGGCGGGAGTGGTCCGAACACCGGGGAGCTGTTTTTT
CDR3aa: CASSLGGGSGPNTGELFF

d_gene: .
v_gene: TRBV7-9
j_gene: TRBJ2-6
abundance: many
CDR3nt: TGTGCCAGCAGCTTAGGGGGGAGGAGGGGGGACTCTGGGGCCAACGTCCTGACTTTC
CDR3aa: CASSLGGRRGDSGANVLTF

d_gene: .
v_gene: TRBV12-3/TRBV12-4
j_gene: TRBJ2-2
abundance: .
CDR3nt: TGTGCCAGCATATTGACAGGGAGGGCTAGCTGGAGCACCGGGGAGCTGTTTTTT
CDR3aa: CASILTGRASWSTGELFF

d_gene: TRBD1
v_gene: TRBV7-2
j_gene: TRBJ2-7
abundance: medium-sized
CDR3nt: TGTGCCAGCAGCTCCCGGGACAGGGCTACCTACGAGCAGTACTTC
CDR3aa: CASSSRDRATYEQYF

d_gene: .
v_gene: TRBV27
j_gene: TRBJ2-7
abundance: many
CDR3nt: TGTGCCAGCAATAAAGACGGCCGGATCTACGAGCAGTACTTC
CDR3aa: CASNKDGRIYEQYF

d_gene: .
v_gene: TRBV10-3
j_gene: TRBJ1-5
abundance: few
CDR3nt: TGTGCCATCAGTGAGTCGAGAGGTCAGCCCCAGCATTTT
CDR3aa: CAISESRGQPQHF

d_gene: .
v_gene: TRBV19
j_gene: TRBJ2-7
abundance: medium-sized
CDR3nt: TGTGCCAGTAGTATCCTGGGGAAAAGCGAGCAGTACTTC
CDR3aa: CASSILGKSEQYF

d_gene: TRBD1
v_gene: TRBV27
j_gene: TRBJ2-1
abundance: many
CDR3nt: TGTGCCAGCAGTTTAACGGGACAGGGTTCGTATGAGCAGTTCTTC
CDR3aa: CASSLTGQGSYEQFF

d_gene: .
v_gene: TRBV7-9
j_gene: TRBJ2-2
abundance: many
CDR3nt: TGTGCCAGCAGCTTAGCACCAGGCACCGGGGAGCTGTTTTTT
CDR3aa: CASSLAPGTGELFF

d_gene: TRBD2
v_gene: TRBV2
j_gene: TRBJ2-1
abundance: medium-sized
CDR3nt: TGTGCCGGGGAAGCGGGAGTCGCCTACAATGAGCAGTTCTTC
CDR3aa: CAGEAGVAYNEQFF

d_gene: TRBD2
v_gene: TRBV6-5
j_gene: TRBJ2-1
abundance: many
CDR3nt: TGTGCCAGCAGGGGACTAGAGAGTTACAATGAGCAGTTCTTC
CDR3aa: CASRGLESYNEQFF

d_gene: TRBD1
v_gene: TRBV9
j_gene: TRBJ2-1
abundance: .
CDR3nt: TGTGCCAGCAGCGTAGACCGGACAGGCACTAACTACAATGAGCAGTTCTTC
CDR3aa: CASSVDRTGTNYNEQFF

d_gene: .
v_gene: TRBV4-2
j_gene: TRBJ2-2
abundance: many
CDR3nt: TGTGCCAGCCAAACAAGCACCGGGGAGCTGTTTTTT
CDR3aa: CASQTSTGELFF

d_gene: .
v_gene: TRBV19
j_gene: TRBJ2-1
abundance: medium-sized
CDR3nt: TGTGCCAGTAGCCTCGGACCCCGGGGAAATGAGCAGTTCTTC
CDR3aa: CASSLGPRGNEQFF

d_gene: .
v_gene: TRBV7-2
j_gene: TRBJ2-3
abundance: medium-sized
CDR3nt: TGTGCCAGCAGCGGCGCGGGGGATACGCAGTATTTT
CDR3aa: CASSGAGDTQYF

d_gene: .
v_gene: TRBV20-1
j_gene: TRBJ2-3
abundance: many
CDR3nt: TGCAGTGCTGCCCGTGGGGGGCCAGATACGCAGTATTTT
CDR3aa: CSAARGGPDTQYF

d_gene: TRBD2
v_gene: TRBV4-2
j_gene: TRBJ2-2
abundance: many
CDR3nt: TGTGCCAGCAGCCAAGATCGGCTAGCGGGAGGTCGTACCGGGGAGCTGTTTTTT
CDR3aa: CASSQDRLAGGRTGELFF

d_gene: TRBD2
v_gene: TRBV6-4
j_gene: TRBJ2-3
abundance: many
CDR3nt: TGTGCCAGCAGTGACCTAGCGGGAGGAGACACAGATACGCAGTATTTT
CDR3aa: CASSDLAGGDTDTQYF

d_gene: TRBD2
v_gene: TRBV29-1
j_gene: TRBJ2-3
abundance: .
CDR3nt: TGCAGCGTTGAAGAAAATAGCGGGAGGGCCGTAGATGAGCAGTATTTT
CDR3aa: CSVEENSGRAVDEQYF

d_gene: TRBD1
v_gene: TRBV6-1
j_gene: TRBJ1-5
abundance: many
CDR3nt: TGTGCCAGCAGAAGACAGGGGGATCAGCCCCAGCATTTT
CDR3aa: CASRRQGDQPQHF

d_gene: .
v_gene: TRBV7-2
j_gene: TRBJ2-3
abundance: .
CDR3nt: TGTGCCAGCAGCTTTAGCGGCACAGATACGCAGTATTTT
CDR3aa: CASSFSGTDTQYF